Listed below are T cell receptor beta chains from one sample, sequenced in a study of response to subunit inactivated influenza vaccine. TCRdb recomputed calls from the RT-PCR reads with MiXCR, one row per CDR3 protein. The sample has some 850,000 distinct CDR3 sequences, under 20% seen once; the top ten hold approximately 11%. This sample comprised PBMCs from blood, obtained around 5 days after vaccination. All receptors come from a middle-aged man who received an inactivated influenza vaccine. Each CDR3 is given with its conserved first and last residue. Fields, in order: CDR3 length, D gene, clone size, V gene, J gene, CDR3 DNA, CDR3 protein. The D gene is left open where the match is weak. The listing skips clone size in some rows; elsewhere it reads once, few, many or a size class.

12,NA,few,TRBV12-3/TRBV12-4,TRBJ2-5,TGTGCCAGCAGGGGAGTAGAAGAGACCCAGTACTTC,CASRGVEETQYF
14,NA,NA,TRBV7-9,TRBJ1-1,TGTGCCAGCACCGCGGGACCAGGGCACACTGAAGCTTTCTTT,CASTAGPGHTEAFF
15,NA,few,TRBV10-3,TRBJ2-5,TGTGCCATCAGTGACAACAGTAGAAGACAAGAGACCCAGTACTTC,CAISDNSRRQETQYF
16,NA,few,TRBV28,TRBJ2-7,TGTGCCAGCAGTTTTGGTTTGTACCCCCCCGGCTACGAGCAGTACTTC,CASSFGLYPPGYEQYF
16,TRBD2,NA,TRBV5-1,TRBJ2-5,TGCGCCAGCAGCTTGGTGATAGCGGGGGGACAAGAGACCCAGTACTTC,CASSLVIAGGQETQYF
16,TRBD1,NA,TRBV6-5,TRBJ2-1,TGTGCCAGCAGTTTTAGTCGGACAGGGTCGTACAATGAGCAGTTCTTC,CASSFSRTGSYNEQFF
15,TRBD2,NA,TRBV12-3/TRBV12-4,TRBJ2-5,TGTGCCAGCAGTGGACTAGCGGGTCGTCAAGAGACCCAGTACTTC,CASSGLAGRQETQYF
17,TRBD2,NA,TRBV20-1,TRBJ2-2,TGCAGTGCTAGAGATTCGCGGACTAGCGGAAACACCGGGGAGCTGTTTTTT,CSARDSRTSGNTGELFF
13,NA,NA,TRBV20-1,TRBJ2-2,TGCAGTGCCGGGGGAAGCGGCACCGGGGAGCTGTTTTTT,CSAGGSGTGELFF
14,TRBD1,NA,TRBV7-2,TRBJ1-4,TGTGCCAGCAGCCCTCGACAGGGTTCGAGAAAACTGTTTTTT,CASSPRQGSRKLFF
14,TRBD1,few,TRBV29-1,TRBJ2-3,TGCAGCGTCCTAGGACAGGGCAGGGTGGGAACGCAGTATTTT,CSVLGQGRVGTQYF
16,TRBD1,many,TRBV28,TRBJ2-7,TGTGCCAGCAACTCACCGTGGACAGGGGAGTCCTACGAGCAGTACTTC,CASNSPWTGESYEQYF
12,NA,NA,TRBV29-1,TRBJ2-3,TGCAGCGTTGCGGCAGGGTGGGATACGCAGTATTTT,CSVAAGWDTQYF
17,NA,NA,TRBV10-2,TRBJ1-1,TGCGCCAGCAGTGCGTCGGGTCCACCCCTCCCTGGCACTGAAGCTTTCTTT,CASSASGPPLPGTEAFF
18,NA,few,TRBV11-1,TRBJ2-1,TGTGCCAGCAGCCCTAGGGGTGTTGACAGATACGCCTACAATGAGCAGTTCTTC,CASSPRGVDRYAYNEQFF
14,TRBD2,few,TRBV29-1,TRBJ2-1,TGCAGCGAATCCCTCGGCGGGAGGGCGAATGAGCAGTTCTTC,CSESLGGRANEQFF
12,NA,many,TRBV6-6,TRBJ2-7,TGTGCCAGCAGTTACGACAAATGGGGAGGGTACTTC,CASSYDKWGGYF
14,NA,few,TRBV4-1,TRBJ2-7,TGCGCCAGCAGCCACGGAAGGGGGACCTACGAGCAGTACTTC,CASSHGRGTYEQYF
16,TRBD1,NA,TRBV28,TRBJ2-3,TGTGCCAGCAGTTTTAATCCGGGACAGGGTACAGATACGCAGTATTTT,CASSFNPGQGTDTQYF
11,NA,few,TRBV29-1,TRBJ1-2,TGCAGCGTTGTCTTGGAATATGGCTACACCTTC,CSVVLEYGYTF
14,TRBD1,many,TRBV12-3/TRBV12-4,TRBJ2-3,TGTGCCAGCAGTCGGACAGGGGGCACGGATACGCAGTATTTT,CASSRTGGTDTQYF
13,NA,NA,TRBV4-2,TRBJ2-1,TGTGCCAGCAGCCAAGATTGGCGCAATGAGCAGTTCTTC,CASSQDWRNEQFF
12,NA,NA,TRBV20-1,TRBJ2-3,TGCAGTGCCCGACTAGGCATGGATACGCAGTATTTT,CSARLGMDTQYF
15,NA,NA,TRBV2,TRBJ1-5,TGTGCCAGCAGCTCACACGAGCATAGCAATCAGCCCCAGCATTTT,CASSSHEHSNQPQHF
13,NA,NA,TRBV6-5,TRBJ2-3,TGTGCCAGCAGTTACGGGACTCCTCCTTCGCAGTATTTT,CASSYGTPPSQYF
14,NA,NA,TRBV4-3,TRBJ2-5,TGCGCCAGCAGCCAAGAAGACGGCCGGGAGACCCAGTACTTC,CASSQEDGRETQYF
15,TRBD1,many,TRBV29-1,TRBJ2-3,TGCAGCGTGGTGGGACAGGGGGTCTGGACAGATACGCAGTATTTT,CSVVGQGVWTDTQYF
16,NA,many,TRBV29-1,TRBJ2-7,TGCAGCGTTGCTGGGGAACCGGGACACCTGCTCTACGAGCAGTACTTC,CSVAGEPGHLLYEQYF
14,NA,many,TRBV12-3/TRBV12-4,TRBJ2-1,TGTGCCAGCAGCCCGAGTGGTTCCTACAATGAGCAGTTCTTC,CASSPSGSYNEQFF
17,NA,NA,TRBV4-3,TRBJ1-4,TGCGCCAGCAGCCAAGATGTAATCGGGTCAACTAATGAAAAACTGTTTTTT,CASSQDVIGSTNEKLFF
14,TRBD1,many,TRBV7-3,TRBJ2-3,TGTGCCAGCAGCTTAGGGACAGTCTCAGATACGCAGTATTTT,CASSLGTVSDTQYF